Shown below are 12 T cell receptor beta chains from a single sample sequenced in a study of T cell responses to AZD1222 COVID-19 vaccine. The table came from immunoSEQ multiplex PCR; TCRdb's copy has only in-frame clones and leaves some out. The sample contains some 89,000 clones, 88% of which appear only once. Material: peripheral blood, obtained on day 0 of MenACWY control vaccination. These TCRs come from an adult in good health.

The chain links TRBV19 to TRBJ2-2, with D maybe TRBD2 (6 bases). The ends were cut back, 6 bases at V and 5 bases at J, with 16 bases in the middle. Germline values: CDR1 LNHDA, CDR2 SQIVND (reference sequence). There are 15 residues in the CDR3. This CDR3 reads CASSLGGAWTGELFF. Written as DNA, the CDR3 is TGTGCCAGTAGCCTGGGGGGAGCCTGGACCGGGGAGCTGTTTTTT. Full variable domain (missing parts from reference TRBV19 and TRBJ2-2): DGGITQSPKYLFRKEGQNVTLSCEQNLNHDAMYWYRQDPGQGLRLIYYSQIVNDFQKGDIAEGYSVSREKKESFPLTVTSAQKNPTAFYLCASSLGGAWTGELFFGEGSRLTVL.

This chain connects TRBV19 to TRBJ2-7; 11 nucleotides line up with TRBD1. J was trimmed by 2 bases and V by 8 bases; bases with no gene match: 5. Germline lookup yields CDR1 LNHDA and CDR2 SQIVND (reference sequence). This CDR3 is built from 14 residues. The CDR3 DNA sequence: TGTGCCAGTGGCCCGGGACAGGGGGCCTACGAGCAGTACTTC. Translation: CASGPGQGAYEQYF.

This clone was seen just once. The rearrangement joins TRBV29-1 to TRBJ1-1; D might be TRBD1 (5 bases). The V gene lost 4 bases and the J gene lost 4 bases, with 16 bases spanning the gap. Germline loops: CDR1 SQVTM, CDR2 ANQGSEA. The CDR3 has 14 amino acids. For the CDR3, the DNA is TGCAGCGTTGTCTGGGGGACCTGGGCCACTGAAGCTTTCTTT. Protein sequence: CSVVWGTWATEAFF.

The chain is built from TRBV14 and TRBJ1-2; D unresolved. The CDR3 is 15 residues long. Germline V gene data show CDR1 as SGHDN and CDR2 as FVKESK. V dropped 4 bases and J dropped 6 bases, with 18 bases sitting between them. The CDR3 nucleotides read TGTGCCAGCAGCCCCTTACTCAGTGATCCCGATGGCTACACCTTC. Encoded protein: CASSPLLSDPDGYTF.

The chain employs TRBV5-1 and TRBJ2-1; the D gene is possibly TRBD2 (6 bases). The ends were cut back, 4 bases at V and 4 bases at J, with 15 bases in the middle. This CDR3 spans 15 amino acids. Germline CDR1 reads SGHRS; CDR2 reads YFSETQ. The CDR3 spells CASSPLAAAYNEQFF. The CDR3 nucleotides are TGCGCCAGCAGCCCATTAGCGGCTGCATACAATGAGCAGTTCTTC.

The gene calls are TRBV28 and TRBJ2-3; maybe TRBD2 (5 bases). Germline CDR1 is MDHEN and CDR2 is SYDVKM. The CDR3 is 13 amino acids. Trimming took 7 bases from V and 0 from J, leaving 8 bases between them. CDR3 residues: CASKGGSTDTQYF. CDR3 coding DNA: TGTGCCAGCAAGGGCGGGAGCACAGATACGCAGTATTTT.

V gene TRBV27 combines with J gene TRBJ1-1; D uncertain. The CDR3 is 15 residues long. The germline V gene encodes CDR1 MNHEY and CDR2 SMNVEV (reference sequence). V lost 5 bases to trimming and J lost 1 base, with 14 bases between them. This chain's CDR3 is CASSPYKDGNTEAFF. In nucleotides, the CDR3 is TGTGCCAGCAGTCCTTATAAGGACGGGAACACTGAAGCTTTCTTT.

The chain has TRBV4-1 and TRBJ2-7; D unclear. Germline loops: CDR1 MGHRA, CDR2 YSYEKL. This CDR3 region has 13 residues. The V and J ends lost 3 bases and 7 bases respectively, with 13 bases between them. CDR3 in amino acids: CASSQEWVREQYF. The CDR3 DNA reads TGCGCCAGCAGCCAGGAGTGGGTTCGAGAGCAGTACTTC.

This chain links TRBV28 with TRBJ1-2, with D hard to call. Germline loops: CDR1 MDHEN, CDR2 SYDVKM. The CDR3 totals 14 residues. V was cut by 3 bases and J by 7 bases, with 15 bases left in between. The CDR3 bases are TGTGCCAGCAGTTTGGAACGGACTAATGGTGGCTACACCTTC. As protein: CASSLERTNGGYTF.

By its share, this clone is medium-sized (0.01 to 0.1%). The V call is TRBV14, the J call TRBJ2-1; D remains ambiguous. The CDR3 contains 15 residues. The ends were cut back, 5 bases at V and 4 bases at J, with 15 bases in the middle. Germline loops: CDR1 SGHDN, CDR2 FVKESK. The chain's CDR3 is CASSETASPYNEQFF. The CDR3 DNA follows: TGTGCCAGCAGCGAAACGGCTTCACCATACAATGAGCAGTTCTTC.

The V gene is TRBV7-2, the J gene TRBJ2-3; 9 positions match TRBD2. Germline V gene data show CDR1 as SGHTA and CDR2 as FQGNSA. Trimming at V came to 3 bases and at J to 7 bases, leaving 8 bases not matched to a gene. The CDR3 runs 15 residues. The CDR3 region has the DNA TGTGCCAGCAGCTTGACTAGCGGAGCTCTCCATACGCAGTATTTT. It translates to CASSLTSGALHTQYF.

Regarding this clone: A much larger clone lies one base from this, so it may be a read error. The chain links TRBV3-1 (or the pseudogene TRBV3-2) to TRBJ2-7, with TRBD2 identical over 10 bases. Germline CDR1 and CDR2: LGHDT and YNNKEL (reference sequence). The CDR3 sequence is 14 residues long. V gave up 5 bases and J gave up 2 bases; unmatched junction bases: 3. The CDR3 sequence: CASSSAGGPYEQYF. The CDR3 DNA reads as TGTGCCAGCAGCTCAGCGGGAGGGCCCTACGAGCAGTACTTC.